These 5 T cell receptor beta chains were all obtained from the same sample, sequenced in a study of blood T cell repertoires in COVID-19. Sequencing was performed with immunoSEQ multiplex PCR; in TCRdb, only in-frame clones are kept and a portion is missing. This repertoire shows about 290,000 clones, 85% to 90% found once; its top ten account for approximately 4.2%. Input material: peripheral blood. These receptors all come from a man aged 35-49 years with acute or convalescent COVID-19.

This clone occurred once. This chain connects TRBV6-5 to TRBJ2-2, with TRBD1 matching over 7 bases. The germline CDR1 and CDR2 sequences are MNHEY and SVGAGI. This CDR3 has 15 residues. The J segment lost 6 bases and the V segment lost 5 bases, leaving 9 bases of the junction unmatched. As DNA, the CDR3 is TGTGCCAGCAGTAAGGACAGGCTAGAGGCCGGGGAGCTGTTTTTT. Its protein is CASSKDRLEAGELFF.

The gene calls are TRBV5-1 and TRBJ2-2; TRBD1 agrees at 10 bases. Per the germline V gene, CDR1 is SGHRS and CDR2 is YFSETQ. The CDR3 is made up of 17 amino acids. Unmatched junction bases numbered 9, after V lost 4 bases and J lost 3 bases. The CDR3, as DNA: TGCGCCAGCAGCCCCTTGCCCGGGACAGGGGACACCGGGGAGCTGTTTTTT. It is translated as CASSPLPGTGDTGELFF.

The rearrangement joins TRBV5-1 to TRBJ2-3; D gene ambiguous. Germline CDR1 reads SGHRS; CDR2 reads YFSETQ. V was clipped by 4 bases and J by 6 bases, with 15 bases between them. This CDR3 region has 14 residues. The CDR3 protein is CASSSPNLVDTQYF. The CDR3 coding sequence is TGCGCCAGCAGCAGCCCTAATCTAGTGGATACGCAGTATTTT.

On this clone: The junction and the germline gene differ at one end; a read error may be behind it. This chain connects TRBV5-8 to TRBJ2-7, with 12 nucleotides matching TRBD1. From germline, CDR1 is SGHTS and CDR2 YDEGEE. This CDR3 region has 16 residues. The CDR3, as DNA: TGTGCCAGCAGCTTGGAGGTCGGGACAGGGGGCCGTCAGGGGTGGTTC. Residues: CASSLEVGTGGRQGWF. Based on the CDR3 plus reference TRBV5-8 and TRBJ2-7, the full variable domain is EAGVTQSPTHLIKTRGQQATLRCSPISGHTSVYWYQQALGLGLQFLLWYDEGEERNRGNFPPRFSGRQFPNYSSELNVNALELEDSALYLCASSLEVGTGGRQGWFGPGTRLTVT.

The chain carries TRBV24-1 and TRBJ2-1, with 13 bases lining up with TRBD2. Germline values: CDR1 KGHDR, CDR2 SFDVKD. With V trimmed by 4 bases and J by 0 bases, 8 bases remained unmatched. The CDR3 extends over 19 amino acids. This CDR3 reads CATSDLGTSGASSYNEQFF. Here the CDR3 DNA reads TGTGCCACCAGTGACCTTGGGACTAGCGGGGCAAGCTCCTACAATGAGCAGTTCTTC.